The TCR beta chain described here comes from a study of cytomegalovirus exposure and HLA in healthy donors. Profiled with immunoSEQ multiplex PCR; TCRdb holds only in-frame clones, not every one. The profile covers around 200,000 clones, with almost 90% appearing a single time and about 2.7% taken by the ten largest. This CDR3 comprises 11 residues. V dropped 6 bases and J dropped 8 bases, with 8 bases sitting between them. The V gene's germline CDR1 is MDHEN and CDR2 SYDVKM. The sequence came from a woman aged 18-29 years in good health and CMV-seronegative. Sequences were obtained from PBMCs. The V gene is TRBV28, the J gene TRBJ2-1; D unresolved. Here the CDR3 DNA reads TGTGCCAGCAGGTCCTTAGATGAGCAGTTCTTC. Translated, it gives CASRSLDEQFF.